These 29 T cell receptor beta chains came from one sample sequenced in a study of CD8+ T cells in alopecia areata. Extracted from the samples, RNA was reverse transcribed into cDNA to serve as the sequencing template. Assay used: immunoSEQ multiplex PCR; TCRdb lists only in-frame clones, some missing. The sample yields around 140,000 clones, approximately 50% seen once. The sequenced sample was CD4+ T cells sorted from blood, obtained at week 0. The receptor set was obtained from a human donor with alopecia areata.

The rearrangement links TRBV4-1 to TRBJ1-2, with a tentative D call TRBD1 (6 bases). This CDR3 has 15 amino acids. The germline V and J ends were trimmed by 2 bases and 4 bases, with 14 bases remaining between them. Germline assignment: CDR1 MGHRA and CDR2 YSYEKL. CDR3 protein: CASSQTRGRTYGYTF. The CDR3 DNA sequence: TGCGCCAGCAGCCAAACGCGGGGGCGTACCTATGGCTACACCTTC.

The rearrangement joins TRBV29-1 to TRBJ2-5, with D perhaps matching TRBD2 (7 bases). The CDR3 loop spans 12 amino acids. V was shortened by 8 bases and J by 3 bases, with 13 bases between the two germline ends. CDR1 is SQVTM and CDR2 is ANQGSEA in the germline V gene. The CDR3 spells CSTQGGEETQYF. CDR3 DNA sequence: TGCAGCACACAGGGAGGGGAAGAGACCCAGTACTTC.

The count of this clone is one. The genes are TRBV11-2 and TRBJ2-3; 7 bases fit TRBD2. Losses at the gene ends were 5 bases for V and 5 bases for J; bases not matched to a gene: 7. The CDR3 contains 14 residues. Looked up from germline, CDR1 is SGHAT and CDR2 is FQNNGV. CDR3 DNA: TGTGCCAGCAGCGAACTAGCGTCGCAAGATACGCAGTATTTT. Amino acids: CASSELASQDTQYF.

The V call is TRBV19, the J call TRBJ1-2; 8 positions match TRBD1. This CDR3 spans 15 amino acids. With V trimmed by 3 bases and J by 1 base, 4 bases remained unmatched. Germline V gene sequence: CDR1 LNHDA, CDR2 SQIVND (reference sequence). This CDR3 is CASSMTGASNYGYTF. CDR3 coding DNA: TGTGCCAGTAGTATGACAGGGGCGAGTAACTATGGCTACACCTTC.

This chain links TRBV5-1 with TRBJ2-1; either TRBD1 or TRBD2 may fit D (6 bases each). The length of the CDR3 is 18 residues. The V and J ends lost 1 base and 0 bases respectively, with 17 bases between them. Germline CDR1 reads SGHRS; CDR2 reads YFSETQ. This chain's CDR3 is CASSLRGALQGSYNEQFF. The CDR3 DNA follows: TGCGCCAGCAGCTTGAGGGGGGCCTTACAGGGCTCCTACAATGAGCAGTTCTTC.

This sequence joins TRBV10-3 and TRBJ1-2, with TRBD1 matching over 7 bases. CDR3 length: 13 residues. The germline V gene encodes CDR1 ENHRY and CDR2 SYGVKD. V was pared by 8 bases and J by 2 bases, with 5 bases of the junction left unmatched. CDR3 amino acids: CAIHPGQNYGYTF. CDR3 in DNA: TGTGCCATCCATCCGGGACAGAACTATGGCTACACCTTC.

This sequence joins TRBV9 and TRBJ2-3, with D possibly called TRBD1 or TRBD2 (6 bases each). The CDR3 contains 13 residues. Germline CDR1 is SGDLS and CDR2 is YYNGEE. Deletions cut 3 bases from V and 6 bases from J, with 11 bases between. The CDR3: CASSAEGDDTQYF. In nucleotides, the CDR3 is TGTGCCAGCAGCGCGGAGGGGGACGATACGCAGTATTTT.

The chain links TRBV29-1 to TRBJ2-3, with no clear D. The CDR3 is 12 amino acids. The V and J ends lost 8 bases and 1 base respectively, with 10 bases between them. Per the germline V gene, CDR1 is SQVTM and CDR2 is ANQGSEA. The CDR3 DNA follows: TGCAGCCCTTCTAGGGGCACAGATACGCAGTATTTT. Amino acids: CSPSRGTDTQYF.

The V gene is TRBV29-1, the J gene TRBJ2-5, with 8 positions matching TRBD1. This CDR3 has 13 amino acids. CDR1 SQVTM and CDR2 ANQGSEA come from the germline V gene. The V gene end was trimmed by 4 bases and the J gene end by 5 bases; junction bases not matched to a gene: 6. CDR3 nucleotides: TGCAGCGTTGCGACAGGGGCTGAGGAGACCCAGTACTTC. It is translated as CSVATGAEETQYF.

This clone was observed once. This chain links TRBV6-5 with TRBJ2-7; no reliable D call. The CDR3 extends over 14 amino acids. Germline-derived CDR1 and CDR2 are MNHEY and SVGAGI. V was pared by 6 bases and J by 4 bases, with 16 bases between. The CDR3 DNA reads TGTGCCAGCAGCCCTGGGATGGGATCGTACGAGCAGTACTTC. It translates to CASSPGMGSYEQYF.

This clone was observed a handful of times. The J gene is TRBJ2-5, the V gene TRBV7-9; D possibly corresponds to TRBD1 (5 bases). The germline gives CDR1 SEHNR, CDR2 FQNEAQ (reference sequence). The CDR3 runs to 13 residues. V was pared by 2 bases and J by 5 bases, with 9 bases between. CDR3 nucleotides: TGTGCCAGCAGCTTACTGAAGGGGGAGACCCAGTACTTC. It codes for CASSLLKGETQYF.

The chain recombines TRBV2 with TRBJ1-2; 7 bases align to TRBD1. The J segment lost 2 bases and the V segment lost 6 bases, leaving 6 bases of the junction unmatched. This CDR3 has 14 residues. Germline V lookup: CDR1 SNHLY, CDR2 FYNNEI. The CDR3: CASSWATGNYGYTF. For the CDR3, the DNA is TGTGCCAGCAGCTGGGCGACAGGGAACTATGGCTACACCTTC.

The chain uses TRBV5-1 and TRBJ2-3; 8 bases are shared with TRBD1. V gave up 4 bases and J gave up 4 bases; unmatched junction bases: 2. Germline CDR1 and CDR2: SGHRS and YFSETQ. The CDR3 extends over 13 amino acids. CDR3 coding DNA: TGCGCCAGCAGCGCGGGACAGGCAGATACGCAGTATTTT. It encodes CASSAGQADTQYF.

In the case of this clone: The same CDR3 is also encoded by other DNA sequences in this sample. The chain links TRBV30 to TRBJ2-6; possibly TRBD1 for D (6 bases). The germline V and J ends were trimmed by 0 bases and 2 bases, with 11 bases remaining between them. The germline CDR1 and CDR2 sequences are GTSNPN and SVGIG (reference sequence). This CDR3 is 16 amino acids long. The CDR3 region is CAWSVRGGTGANVLTF. DNA for the CDR3: TGTGCCTGGAGTGTACGAGGGGGTACTGGGGCCAACGTCCTGACTTTC.

The gene calls are TRBV5-1 and TRBJ2-5; 9 bases are shared with TRBD2. Germline assignment: CDR1 SGHRS and CDR2 YFSETQ. The CDR3 runs to 16 residues. Trimming cost V 4 bases and J 2 bases; bases outside gene matches: 9. CDR3 loop: CASSPRGRADQETQYF. CDR3 bases: TGCGCCAGCAGCCCACGCGGGAGGGCCGATCAAGAGACCCAGTACTTC.

The chain links TRBV30 to TRBJ2-7, with a weak D call TRBD2 (5 bases). The CDR3 is 14 amino acids. CDR1 is GTSNPN, CDR2 SVGIG, per germline (reference sequence). V shed 1 base and J shed 2 bases, with 12 bases lying between them. CDR3 DNA sequence: TGTGCCTGGAGTGACGGAGGCAGCCCCTACGAGCAGTACTTC. Translation: CAWSDGGSPYEQYF.

This clone was observed a few times. The V and J genes are TRBV28 and TRBJ1-2; no definite D call. The CDR3 loop spans 13 amino acids. The germline CDR1 and CDR2 sequences are MDHEN and SYDVKM. V was cut by 2 bases and J by 2 bases, with 6 bases left in between. The DNA for the CDR3 is TGTGCCAGCAGTTTACGGAGAAACTATGGCTACACCTTC. Encoded protein: CASSLRRNYGYTF.

This clone showed up just a few times. J is TRBJ2-2 and V is TRBV29-1, with a possible D match to TRBD2 (6 bases). V was clipped by 6 bases and J by 5 bases, with 10 bases between them. CDR1 is SQVTM, CDR2 ANQGSEA, per germline. The CDR3 is 12 residues long. The CDR3 spells CSVRRGTGELFF. DNA for the CDR3: TGCAGCGTGCGACGGGGGACCGGGGAGCTGTTTTTT.

V and J are TRBV6-6 and TRBJ2-5, with unresolved D. The germline CDR1 and CDR2 sequences are MNHNY and SVGAGI (reference sequence). V was shortened by 2 bases and J by 4 bases, with 5 bases between the two germline ends. The CDR3 has 12 amino acids. CDR3 region: CASSYPRETQYF. CDR3 coding DNA: TGTGCCAGCAGTTACCCAAGAGAGACCCAGTACTTC.

The V gene is TRBV30, the J gene TRBJ1-2; D uncertain. V lost 3 bases and J 8 bases, leaving 19 bases between the germline ends. The CDR3 covers 14 residues. The germline gives CDR1 GTSNPN, CDR2 SVGIG (reference sequence). CDR3: CAWREGGRGGGYTF. DNA of the CDR3: TGTGCCTGGAGGGAGGGCGGACGGGGAGGGGGCTACACCTTC.

This clone was found a few times. This chain links TRBV18 with TRBJ2-3; 12 bases map to TRBD1. Germline CDR1 is KGHSH and CDR2 is LQKENI. The V gene end was trimmed by 5 bases and the J gene end by 7 bases; junction bases not matched to a gene: 10. The CDR3 has 16 residues. The CDR3 coding sequence is TGTGCCAGCTCATCCCCCGGGACAGGGGGCGAAAATACGCAGTATTTT. Its protein is CASSSPGTGGENTQYF.

This clone was observed once. J is TRBJ1-2 and V is TRBV6-6, with 10 bases aligning to TRBD1. The CDR3 spans 14 residues. The V and J ends lost 7 bases and 4 bases, in that order; junction bases with no gene match: 6. Germline CDR1 reads MNHNY; CDR2 reads SVGAGI (reference sequence). For the CDR3, the DNA is TGTGCCAGCAATGACAGGGGGCTAGCCTATGGCTACACCTTC. Translated: CASNDRGLAYGYTF.

This clone was seen more than once but under ten times. The chain links TRBV28 to TRBJ1-2; TRBD1 is a possible D gene (6 bases). V was pared by 4 bases and J by 4 bases, with 19 bases between. This CDR3 comprises 16 residues. Germline CDR1 reads MDHEN; CDR2 reads SYDVKM. The CDR3 DNA is TGTGCCAGCAGTTCGACGGGGGCTAGAATCGGCTATGGCTACACCTTC. Its protein product is CASSSTGARIGYGYTF.

The V and J genes are TRBV29-1 and TRBJ1-2; D gene ambiguous. Trimming removed 5 bases from V and 4 bases from J, with 8 bases in between. Germline assignment: CDR1 SQVTM and CDR2 ANQGSEA. The CDR3 runs 11 residues. The CDR3 DNA sequence: TGCAGCGTTCATACCTTCTATGGCTACACCTTC. It encodes CSVHTFYGYTF.

The chain recombines TRBV7-3 with TRBJ2-5, with TRBD2 matching over 15 bases. The CDR3 has 15 residues. The germline V gene encodes CDR1 SGHTA and CDR2 FQGTGA. The ends lost 4 bases at V and 5 bases at J; junction bases unmatched: 2. This CDR3 reads CASSWTSGRAETQYF. The CDR3 nucleotides are TGTGCCAGCAGCTGGACTAGCGGGAGGGCGGAGACCCAGTACTTC.

The J gene is TRBJ2-3, the V gene TRBV4-1; the match to TRBD2 covers 8 bases. Trimming cost V 3 bases and J 7 bases; bases outside gene matches: 12. The CDR3 has 16 residues. Germline assignment: CDR1 MGHRA and CDR2 YSYEKL. The CDR3 DNA reads TGCGCCAGCAGCCACCCACTAGCGGCTCCTATTAATACGCAGTATTTT. It codes for CASSHPLAAPINTQYF.

This clone was observed a few times. The chain has TRBV4-1 and TRBJ2-2, with a tentative D call TRBD2 (6 bases). V dropped 1 base and J dropped 7 bases, with 22 bases sitting between them. The CDR3 runs 18 residues. CDR1 and CDR2 (germline): MGHRA, YSYEKL. The CDR3 region is CASSQVFRRLERSGELFF. The DNA for the CDR3 is TGCGCCAGCAGCCAAGTTTTCCGGAGACTAGAAAGGAGCGGGGAGCTGTTTTTT.

The CDR3 here is CASTRWLAENTGELFF. The CDR3 nucleotides are TGTGCCAGCACTCGGTGGCTAGCGGAGAACACCGGGGAGCTGTTTTTT. The V and J genes are TRBV27 and TRBJ2-2; TRBD2 matches at 7 bases. Trimming took 7 bases from V and 1 from J; bases not matched to a gene: 9. From germline, CDR1 is MNHEY and CDR2 SMNVEV (reference sequence). CDR3 length: 16 amino acids.

The chain is built from TRBV30 and TRBJ2-7, with D perhaps matching TRBD1 (6 bases). Germline V gene data show CDR1 as GTSNPN and CDR2 as SVGIG (reference sequence). V lost 1 base and J 2 bases, leaving 9 bases between the germline ends. This CDR3 has 13 amino acids. As DNA, the CDR3 is TGTGCCTGGAGTGGGACAGTGACCTACGAGCAGTACTTC. Translated: CAWSGTVTYEQYF.